The sample holds one count of the clone carrying this T cell receptor (beta chain). Its antigen remains unidentified. This record belongs to a study of cytomegalovirus exposure and HLA in healthy donors. Study summary: Some 77 million unique TCRs from HLA-typed donors were held in an early release of data.

Study-wide findings and caveats: Analyzed later, most CMV-associated TCR beta chains appeared HLA-restricted. Indistinguishability led to the exclusion of some V segments, TRBV6-2 and TRBV6-3 included. A later analysis reportedly found that, within productive TCRs, an Asian-associated ancestry cluster had fewer N-insertions than the mean observed across the approximately 670 donors.

Both 60 Vbeta primers and 13 Jbeta primers went into the PCR. The assay was immunoSEQ multiplex PCR, and TCRdb's table has in-frame clones only and misses some. The sample holds approximately 200,000 clones; approximately 84% are singletons and the top ten take 0.2% to 0.3%. The CDR3 is made up of 13 amino acids. CDR1 is GTSNPN and CDR2 is SVGIG in the germline V gene (reference sequence). V dropped 0 bases and J dropped 11 bases, with 16 bases sitting between them. The chain couples TRBV30 to TRBJ1-2; tentatively, D is TRBD1 (5 bases). The material sequenced was PBMCs. This receptor was identified in a boy aged 5-17 years in good health and CMV-seronegative. CDR3 bases: TGTGCCTGGAGTGTTAGGAGTACAGGCCGTTACACCTTC. It specifies CAWSVRSTGRYTF. The complete variable domain, with remaining parts taken from reference TRBV30 and TRBJ1-2, reads SQTIHQWPATLVQPVGSPLSLECTVEGTSNPNLYWYRQAAGRGLQLLFYSVGIGQISSEVPQNLSASRPQDRQFILSSKKLLLSDSGFYLCAWSVRSTGRYTFGSGTRLTVV.